The entry below gives a single T cell receptor beta chain sequence along with its context. This sample stems from a study of shared clonotypes between healthy human individuals. Sorted-subset replicate PCRs used 200 to 250 ng DNA, approximately 33,000 T cell genomes. The method was immunoSEQ multiplex PCR; TCRdb's version includes in-frame clones alone and lacks a portion of them. The sample records about 2.1 million clones, 93% being singletons. Naive CD8 cells were CD45RO-negative, positively selected for CCR7, excluding terminally differentiated effector memory CD45RA+ cells. CDR1 SEHNR and CDR2 FQNEAQ come from the germline V gene (reference sequence). Trimming removed 3 bases from V and 6 bases from J, with 15 bases in between. This CDR3 is 15 amino acids long.

The V call is TRBV7-9, the J call TRBJ1-3; D perhaps matches TRBD1 (6 bases). The receptor comes from a young man in good health. Some clones in this sample may be carry-over from other donors' samples. The sequencing sample was made of naive CD8+ T cells from PBMCs. The CDR3 DNA reads as TGTGCCAGCAGCTTCACCCACAGGGATGCAAACACCATATATTTT. It is translated as CASSFTHRDANTIYF.